These 30 T cell receptor beta chains came from one sample sequenced in a study of blood T cell repertoires in COVID-19. Assay: immunoSEQ multiplex PCR; the TCRdb copy retains only in-frame clones and omits some. The repertoire includes around 500,000 clones, approximately 91% of them detected once, and approximately 8% sits in the top ten. Sequenced sample: PBMCs or T cells enriched from blood (not recorded which). These receptors were taken from a woman in her sixties who had recovered from COVID-19.

This chain links TRBV7-2 with TRBJ1-5; TRBD1 might be the D (5 bases). The V end was cut by 1 base, the J end by 5 bases, with 12 bases between. CDR3 length equals 15 residues. Per germline, CDR1 SGHTA and CDR2 FQGNSA. The CDR3 DNA is TGTGCCAGCAGCTTAGAGGGGCAGGCCTATCAGCCCCAGCATTTT. Protein product: CASSLEGQAYQPQHF. Based on the CDR3 plus reference TRBV7-2 and TRBJ1-5, the full variable domain is GAGVSQSPSNKVTEKGKDVELRCDPISGHTALYWYRQSLGQGLEFLIYFQGNSAPDKSGLPSDRFSAERTGGSVSTLTIQRTQQEDSAVYLCASSLEGQAYQPQHFGDGTRLSIL.

This clone came up once. The CDR3 DNA is TGTGCCAGTAGGCTCGGAACAGGGGCTTTCTTT. Translating it yields CASRLGTGAFF. The V and J genes are TRBV19 and TRBJ1-1; weak D call: TRBD1 (6 bases). V was clipped by 6 bases and J by 11 bases, with 13 bases between them. This CDR3 contains 11 residues. Germline V gene data show CDR1 as LNHDA and CDR2 as SQIVND (reference sequence). Using reference TRBV19 and TRBJ1-1 for the parts outside the CDR3, the full variable domain is DGGITQSPKYLFRKEGQNVTLSCEQNLNHDAMYWYRQDPGQGLRLIYYSQIVNDFQKGDIAEGYSVSREKKESFPLTVTSAQKNPTAFYLCASRLGTGAFFGQGTRLTVV.

J is TRBJ1-5 and V is TRBV19; 8 nucleotides agree with TRBD1. CDR1 and CDR2 (germline): LNHDA, SQIVND (reference sequence). Trimming cost V 0 bases and J 3 bases; bases outside gene matches: 7. This CDR3 comprises 17 residues. CDR3 protein: CASSIDWDRSLNQPQHF. The CDR3 region has the DNA TGTGCCAGTAGTATAGATTGGGACAGGTCTCTCAATCAGCCCCAGCATTTT. The full variable domain, its missing parts supplied by reference TRBV19 and TRBJ1-5, is DGGITQSPKYLFRKEGQNVTLSCEQNLNHDAMYWYRQDPGQGLRLIYYSQIVNDFQKGDIAEGYSVSREKKESFPLTVTSAQKNPTAFYLCASSIDWDRSLNQPQHFGDGTRLSIL.

This sequence joins TRBV10-1 and TRBJ1-5; D call uncertain. There are 12 residues in the CDR3. Germline loops: CDR1 WNHNN, CDR2 SYGVQD (reference sequence). V gave up 4 bases and J gave up 7 bases, with 8 bases separating them. This CDR3 is CASSASSQPQHF. For the CDR3, the DNA is TGCGCCAGCAGTGCATCAAGCCAGCCCCAGCATTTT.

The gene calls are TRBV9 and TRBJ2-3; 12 bases match TRBD2. J was trimmed by 2 bases and V by 4 bases; bases with no gene match: 2. The germline CDR1 and CDR2 sequences are SGDLS and YYNGEE. The CDR3 sequence is 15 residues long. The CDR3 nucleotides are TGTGCCAGCAGCTCTAGCGGGGGGGCCACAGATACGCAGTATTTT. The encoded protein is CASSSSGGATDTQYF.

The J gene is TRBJ1-4, the V gene TRBV4-1; a possible D gene is TRBD1 (6 bases). Germline assignment: CDR1 MGHRA and CDR2 YSYEKL. The V and J ends lost 4 bases and 5 bases respectively, with 14 bases between them. The CDR3 totals 15 residues. CDR3 residues: CASSRSGVGNEKLFF. For the CDR3, the DNA is TGCGCCAGCAGCCGATCAGGGGTGGGCAATGAAAAACTGTTTTTT.

J is TRBJ1-2 and V is TRBV12-3 or TRBV12-4; TRBD1 agrees at 7 bases. The CDR3 runs 13 residues. V was pared by 5 bases and J by 4 bases, with 4 bases of the junction left unmatched. The CDR3 region is CASSHRTGYGYTF. CDR3 nucleotide sequence: TGTGCCAGCAGTCACCGGACAGGCTATGGCTACACCTTC.

The V and J genes are TRBV29-1 and TRBJ2-1; maybe TRBD1 (5 bases). Germline CDR1 is SQVTM and CDR2 is ANQGSEA. V dropped 5 bases and J dropped 0 bases, with 11 bases sitting between them. This CDR3 region has 14 residues. The CDR3 is CSVLPDTSYNEQFF. The CDR3 coding sequence is TGCAGCGTTCTCCCGGACACCTCCTACAATGAGCAGTTCTTC.

The J gene is TRBJ1-5, the V gene TRBV6-2 or TRBV6-3; D is unresolved. In germline, CDR1 is MNHEY, CDR2 SVGEGT. Trimming pared 2 bases from V and 3 bases from J, leaving 2 bases between. The CDR3 has 12 residues. In nucleotides, the CDR3 is TGTGCCAGCAGTTACCTCAATCAGCCCCAGCATTTT. Protein product: CASSYLNQPQHF.

Notes on this clone: Other DNA sequences in the sample encode the same CDR3. The chain combines TRBV5-1 with TRBJ1-4; tentatively, D is TRBD1 (6 bases). Per germline, CDR1 SGHRS and CDR2 YFSETQ. The CDR3 has 13 residues. The V gene lost 0 bases and the J gene lost 7 bases, with 7 bases spanning the gap. CDR3 in DNA: TGCGCCAGCAGCTTGGTAGGGGGTGAAAAACTGTTTTTT. Amino acid sequence: CASSLVGGEKLFF.

A remark on this clone: One end of the junction does not line up with germline, which may come from a read error. This chain links TRBV6-1 with TRBJ1-6; 7 bases map to TRBD1. Germline V gene sequence: CDR1 MNHNS, CDR2 SASEGT. The CDR3 totals 17 residues. For the CDR3, the DNA is TGTGCCAGCGGTGAGACAGGGCTTTATGGTTATAATTCACCCCTCCACTTT. Its translation: CASGETGLYGYNSPLHF.

This chain links TRBV10-3 with TRBJ2-5; possibly TRBD1 for D (5 bases). Germline V gene data show CDR1 as ENHRY and CDR2 as SYGVKD. Trimming removed 4 bases from V and 1 base from J, with 10 bases in between. The CDR3 length is 14 residues. This CDR3 is CAISAWGGQETQYF. CDR3 DNA sequence: TGTGCCATCAGTGCTTGGGGCGGCCAAGAGACCCAGTACTTC.

The gene calls are TRBV5-6 and TRBJ1-1; perhaps TRBD1 as D (5 bases). V was shortened by 4 bases and J by 4 bases, with 14 bases between the two germline ends. The CDR3 totals 14 residues. The germline V gene has CDR1 SGHDT and CDR2 YYEEEE. Here the CDR3 reads CASSGDGASTEAFF. The DNA for the CDR3 is TGTGCCAGCAGCGGGGATGGGGCAAGCACTGAAGCTTTCTTT.

The chain carries TRBV7-6 and TRBJ1-4; TRBD1 matches 7 bases. This CDR3 spans 14 amino acids. J was trimmed by 8 bases and V by 1 base; bases with no gene match: 4. The V gene's germline CDR1 is SGHVS and CDR2 FNYEAQ. The CDR3 sequence: CASSLGQGVEKLFF. The DNA of the CDR3 is TGTGCCAGCAGCTTAGGGCAGGGGGTGGAAAAACTGTTTTTT.

This clone has just one count. The chain uses TRBV7-9 and TRBJ1-4; no definite D call. The CDR3 is 15 residues long. CDR1 and CDR2 from the germline V gene are SEHNR and FQNEAQ (reference sequence). The V end lost 1 base, the J end lost 0 bases, and 6 bases lay between the germline ends. The CDR3 coding sequence is TGTGCCAGCAGCTTAGTAGAGTCAACTAATGAAAAACTGTTTTTT. It translates to CASSLVESTNEKLFF.

The V and J genes are TRBV6-5 and TRBJ2-6; a weak D match, TRBD1 (6 bases). The CDR3 extends over 15 amino acids. Germline CDR1 and CDR2: MNHEY and SVGAGI. Trimming removed 6 bases from V and 4 bases from J, with 13 bases in between. The CDR3 reads CASRAGTYGANVLTF. Here the CDR3 DNA reads TGTGCCAGCAGGGCAGGGACATACGGGGCCAACGTCCTGACTTTC.

V and J are TRBV18 and TRBJ1-1; D not certain. Germline lookup yields CDR1 KGHSH and CDR2 LQKENI. This CDR3 is 15 amino acids long. V was trimmed by 3 bases and J by 4 bases, leaving 15 bases between them. The CDR3 is CASSPIGVDGTEAFF. The CDR3 DNA follows: TGTGCCAGCTCACCGATCGGGGTCGACGGCACTGAAGCTTTCTTT.

This clone was seen a few times. The rearrangement uses TRBV30 and TRBJ1-2; 12 nucleotides match TRBD1. Germline V gene sequence: CDR1 GTSNPN, CDR2 SVGIG (reference sequence). The CDR3 consists of 15 residues. The ends lost 3 bases at V and 3 bases at J; junction bases unmatched: 5. The CDR3 bases are TGTGCCTGGAGGCTTGGGACAGGGGGCCACTATGGCTACACCTTC. Amino acid sequence: CAWRLGTGGHYGYTF.

This chain connects TRBV7-9 to TRBJ1-5; 9 bases are a match to TRBD1. Trimming removed 3 bases from V and 1 base from J; junction bases left unmatched: 4. Germline values: CDR1 SEHNR, CDR2 FQNEAQ (reference sequence). CDR3 length equals 16 residues. Here the CDR3 DNA reads TGTGCCAGCAGCTTTACAGGGGGCAAGAGCAATCAGCCCCAGCATTTT. Translation: CASSFTGGKSNQPQHF.

This CDR3 reads CATSDRIGGEQYF. The DNA of the CDR3 is TGTGCCACCAGTGATAGGATTGGAGGCGAGCAGTACTTC. The chain is built from TRBV24-1 and TRBJ2-7; a possible D gene is TRBD2 (5 bases). CDR1 is KGHDR, CDR2 SFDVKD, per germline. V was pared by 3 bases and J by 6 bases, with 11 bases between. The CDR3 is 13 amino acids.

The V gene is TRBV5-4, the J gene TRBJ1-6; no clear D. Germline V lookup: CDR1 SGHNT, CDR2 YYREEE (reference sequence). V was pared by 5 bases and J by 0 bases, with 6 bases between. The CDR3 has 14 amino acids. The chain's CDR3 is CASRGSSYNSPLHF. The CDR3 DNA sequence: TGTGCCAGCAGGGGGAGCTCCTATAATTCACCCCTCCACTTT.

This clone was seen only once. This chain links TRBV19 with TRBJ2-3; 9 nucleotides align to TRBD2. Germline V gene lookup returns CDR1 LNHDA and CDR2 SQIVND (reference sequence). The CDR3 consists of 15 residues. The junction had 8 bases not matched to a gene; V was cut back by 8 bases and J by 2 bases. CDR3: CASAPGGGATDTQYF. CDR3 sequence (DNA): TGTGCCAGTGCCCCGGGCGGGGGGGCCACAGATACGCAGTATTTT.

The chain employs TRBV9 and TRBJ1-2; 9 bases fit TRBD1. Germline V gene data show CDR1 as SGDLS and CDR2 as YYNGEE. Germline trimming cut 0 bases from V and 8 bases from J; bases unmatched to any gene: 5. The CDR3 has 14 residues. The CDR3 loop reads CASSVGGQGFGYTF. The CDR3 DNA reads as TGTGCCAGCAGCGTAGGTGGACAGGGGTTCGGCTACACCTTC.

The chain joins TRBV6-5 to TRBJ2-5; D is unresolved. The V end was cut by 1 base, the J end by 6 bases, with 3 bases between. The CDR3 has 11 amino acids. Germline lookup yields CDR1 MNHEY and CDR2 SVGAGI. CDR3: CASSYFKTQYF. Here the CDR3 DNA reads TGTGCCAGCAGTTACTTTAAGACCCAGTACTTC.

The chain employs TRBV10-3 and TRBJ1-5, with D unclear. Trimming removed 2 bases at V and 0 bases at J, with 11 bases between. The CDR3 is made up of 16 amino acids. Per germline, CDR1 ENHRY and CDR2 SYGVKD. CDR3: CAISEKHPYSNQPQHF. DNA for the CDR3: TGTGCCATCAGTGAGAAACATCCTTATAGCAATCAGCCCCAGCATTTT.

The chain employs TRBV7-2 and TRBJ2-1, with 9 nucleotides matching TRBD2. This CDR3 contains 17 residues. Per the germline V gene, CDR1 is SGHTA and CDR2 is FQGNSA. The J segment lost 2 bases and the V segment lost 1 base, leaving 6 bases of the junction unmatched. As DNA, the CDR3 is TGTGCCAGCAGCTTAGAAGGGGTAGCGGGGGCCTACAATGAGCAGTTCTTC. It is translated as CASSLEGVAGAYNEQFF.

The gene calls are TRBV3-1 (or the pseudogene TRBV3-2) and TRBJ2-7; D perhaps matches TRBD1 (6 bases). This CDR3 has 13 residues. Germline CDR1 is LGHDT and CDR2 is YNNKEL (reference sequence). V was cut by 4 bases and J by 6 bases, with 13 bases left in between. CDR3 DNA: TGTGCCAGCAGCCGCCAGGGGAGCGGCGAGCAGTACGTC. It yields the protein CASSRQGSGEQYV.

V and J are TRBV6-5 and TRBJ2-3; possible D gene TRBD1, 6 bases. Germline-derived CDR1 and CDR2 are MNHEY and SVGAGI. The CDR3 is 14 residues long. Trimming removed 6 bases from V and 4 bases from J, with 14 bases in between. CDR3 sequence reads: CASSEQQGPDTQYF. CDR3 DNA sequence: TGTGCCAGCAGCGAGCAACAGGGTCCAGATACGCAGTATTTT.

This chain's CDR3 is CSVAGQGGREQYF. The CDR3, as DNA: TGCAGCGTTGCGGGACAGGGCGGACGCGAGCAGTACTTC. This chain connects TRBV29-1 to TRBJ2-7; 9 bases match TRBD1. Trimming took 4 bases from V and 6 from J; bases not matched to a gene: 7. There are 13 residues in the CDR3. CDR1 and CDR2 (germline): SQVTM, ANQGSEA.

This chain links TRBV2 with TRBJ1-5; D unclear. The CDR3 spans 12 residues. V lost 7 bases, J lost 5 bases, and 9 bases lay in between. Germline CDR1 and CDR2: SNHLY and FYNNEI. CDR3 loop: CASTLSDQPQHF. The CDR3 region has the DNA TGTGCCAGCACCTTATCCGATCAGCCCCAGCATTTT.